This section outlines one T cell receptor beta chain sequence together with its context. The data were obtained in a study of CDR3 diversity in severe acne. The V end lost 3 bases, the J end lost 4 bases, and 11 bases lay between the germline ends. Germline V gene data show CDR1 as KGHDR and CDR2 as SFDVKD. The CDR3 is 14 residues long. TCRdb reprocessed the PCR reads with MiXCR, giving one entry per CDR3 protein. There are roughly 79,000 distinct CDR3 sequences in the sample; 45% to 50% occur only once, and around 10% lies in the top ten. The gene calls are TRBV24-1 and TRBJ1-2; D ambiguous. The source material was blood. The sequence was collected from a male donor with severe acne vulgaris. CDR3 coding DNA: TGTGCCACCAGTGATGTGGGGAGCCCCTATGGCTACACCTTC. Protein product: CATSDVGSPYGYTF.